This T cell receptor beta chain was captured by sequencing in a study of OX40 agonist ivuxolimab in advanced cancers. Study context: Three patients, one with hepatocellular carcinoma and two with cutaneous melanoma, responded partially. Study-wide results and limits: Dosing at 0.1 to 3.0 mg/kg was accompanied by clonal expansion of CD4+ and CD8+ blood T cells by week 6. Compared with CD4+, CD8+ T cells on average had more expanded clones.

Germline V lookup: CDR1 MNHEY, CDR2 SVGAGI. CDR3 size: 14 residues. V shed 10 bases and J shed 2 bases, with 14 bases lying between them. Sequencing was performed with immunoSEQ multiplex PCR; in TCRdb, only in-frame clones are kept and a portion is missing. Counted here are 100,000 to 130,000 clones, under 95% occurring once; the ten biggest clones make up approximately 1.2%. Details on this clone: Its target is not known.

Autoimmune disease history or systemic immunosuppression disqualified patients. The rearrangement uses TRBV6-5 and TRBJ2-2, with D perhaps matching TRBD1 (6 bases). The clonotype originates from an adult with an advanced solid tumor such as melanoma, head and neck, liver or kidney cancer. The starting material was CD4+ or CD8+ T cells sorted from blood, obtained in a trial of the OX40 agonist ivuxolimab. The CDR3 loop is CATEGHLNTGELFF. In DNA, the CDR3 is TGTGCCACCGAGGGACATCTAAACACCGGGGAGCTGTTTTTT.